The 27 T cell receptor beta chains below come from one sample, sequenced in a study of CD8 T cells in Susac syndrome. It was with random hexamers that about 0.45 to 1 ug RNA was reverse transcribed. TCRdb re-called the immunoSEQ multiplex PCR reads with MiXCR, one entry per CDR3 protein. Of roughly 200,000 distinct CDR3 sequences listed, more than 85% are singletons. The sequencing input was CD4+ T cells from PBMCs. The origin of the receptors is a human donor with multiple sclerosis.

This chain uses TRBV3-1 with TRBJ2-1; no definite D call. The V and J ends lost 0 bases and 5 bases respectively, with 11 bases between them. The germline V gene has CDR1 LGHDT and CDR2 YNNKEL (reference sequence). The CDR3 totals 15 residues. CDR3 coding DNA: TGTGCCAGCAGCCAAGACCTCGGACCTCACAATGAGCAGTTCTTC. Protein sequence: CASSQDLGPHNEQFF.

V and J are TRBV10-3 and TRBJ2-7; D is uncertain. The V gene lost 0 bases and the J gene lost 3 bases, with 12 bases spanning the gap. This CDR3 spans 15 amino acids. Germline CDR1 ENHRY, CDR2 SYGVKD. CDR3 loop: CAISESGTPDYEQYF. In DNA form, the CDR3 reads TGTGCCATCAGTGAGTCGGGCACGCCAGACTACGAGCAGTACTTC.

With respect to this clonotype: The junction differs from germline at one of its ends, possibly a read error. The rearrangement uses TRBV20-1 and TRBJ2-5; 8 bases agree with TRBD2. Germline V gene data show CDR1 as DFQATT and CDR2 as SNEGSKA (reference sequence). This CDR3 has 14 amino acids. The CDR3 nucleotides are TGCAGTGCCAGAGAGGCGGGGGGTGGAGAGACCCAGTACTTC. Encoded protein: CSAREAGGGETQYF.

The V and J genes are TRBV3-1 and TRBJ1-2, with D perhaps matching TRBD1 (5 bases). The CDR3 spans 13 residues. Germline CDR1 LGHDT, CDR2 YNNKEL (reference sequence). The V and J ends lost 0 bases and 7 bases respectively, with 9 bases between them. CDR3: CASSQEWGFGYTF. In DNA form, the CDR3 reads TGTGCCAGCAGCCAAGAATGGGGGTTTGGCTACACCTTC.

The chain carries TRBV20-1 and TRBJ1-1; D possibly corresponds to TRBD1 (6 bases). This CDR3 has 14 amino acids. Deletions cut 6 bases from V and 1 base from J, with 15 bases between. Germline V lookup: CDR1 DFQATT, CDR2 SNEGSKA (reference sequence). This chain's CDR3 is CSALWGRGNTEAFF. CDR3 bases: TGCAGTGCCCTTTGGGGCAGGGGGAACACTGAAGCTTTCTTT.

This CDR3 reads CASSQDRWAGVTSPLHF. The CDR3 nucleotides read TGTGCCAGCAGCCAAGATAGATGGGCAGGGGTGACTTCACCCCTCCACTTT. The J gene is TRBJ1-6, the V gene TRBV3-1; a possible D gene is TRBD1 (6 bases). V was shortened by 0 bases and J by 9 bases, with 18 bases between the two germline ends. CDR1 and CDR2 (germline): LGHDT, YNNKEL (reference sequence). This CDR3 is built from 17 residues.

Points on this clonotype: A junction end diverges from the germline sequence, so it may reflect a read error. The V gene is TRBV2, the J gene TRBJ1-5; no clear D. Germline CDR1 SNHLY, CDR2 FYNNEI. This CDR3 spans 12 amino acids. CDR3 in amino acids: CASREGIQPQHF. The CDR3 coding sequence is TGTGCCAGCAGGGAAGGTATCCAGCCCCAGCATTTT.

The chain employs TRBV11-3 and TRBJ1-1; TRBD1 aligns across 8 bases. There are 14 residues in the CDR3. Germline assignment: CDR1 SGHNT and CDR2 YENEEA. With V trimmed by 5 bases and J by 1 base, 3 bases remained unmatched. The CDR3: CASSTGTGNTEAFF. In DNA form, the CDR3 reads TGTGCCAGCAGCACGGGGACAGGGAACACTGAAGCTTTCTTT.

J is TRBJ2-7 and V is TRBV25-1, with D unclear. The CDR3 spans 12 residues. CDR1 is MGHDK and CDR2 is SYGVNS in the germline V gene. Between the trimmed V and J ends, which lost 5 bases and 3 bases, there was a span of 8 bases. CDR3 region: CASSSWIYEQYV. CDR3 DNA: TGTGCCAGCAGTTCATGGATCTACGAGCAGTACGTC.

The J gene is TRBJ1-3, the V gene TRBV3-1; the match to TRBD1 covers 7 bases. The V and J ends lost 4 bases and 6 bases, in that order; junction bases with no gene match: 6. This CDR3 contains 14 residues. The germline V gene encodes CDR1 LGHDT and CDR2 YNNKEL (reference sequence). CDR3 bases: TGTGCCAGCAGCCCCCGAGACAGGGCAAACACCATATATTTT. Translation: CASSPRDRANTIYF.

This chain uses TRBV20-1 with TRBJ2-7; 10 positions match TRBD1. The CDR3 is made up of 14 amino acids. Germline trimming cut 0 bases from V and 7 bases from J; bases unmatched to any gene: 6. In germline, CDR1 is DFQATT, CDR2 SNEGSKA (reference sequence). CDR3 amino acids: CSARDSGTGVEQYF. CDR3 in DNA: TGCAGTGCTAGAGATTCCGGGACAGGGGTGGAGCAGTACTTC.

V usage is TRBV9 and J usage is TRBJ1-1, with D possibly TRBD1 on 5 matching bases. Trimming stripped 0 bases from V and 3 bases from J, with 12 bases between. The CDR3 is made up of 15 amino acids. Germline CDR1 and CDR2: SGDLS and YYNGEE. This chain's CDR3 is CASSVVDSGYTEAFF. The CDR3 DNA reads as TGTGCCAGCAGCGTAGTTGACAGCGGTTACACTGAAGCTTTCTTT.

This clonotype was counted once. The genes are TRBV6-5 and TRBJ2-2; either TRBD1 or TRBD2 may fit D (5 bases each). The germline CDR1 and CDR2 sequences are MNHEY and SVGAGI. V lost 2 bases and J lost 6, with 7 bases in between. CDR3 length equals 13 residues. Written as DNA, the CDR3 is TGTGCCAGCAGTTACAGAGGGGCCGGGGAGCTGTTTTTT. Its translation: CASSYRGAGELFF.

V usage is TRBV3-1 and J usage is TRBJ2-2; D is unresolved. This CDR3 has 13 residues. The V end lost 2 bases, the J end lost 3 bases, and 4 bases lay between the germline ends. CDR1 is LGHDT and CDR2 is YNNKEL in the germline V gene (reference sequence). CDR3 protein: CASSQWDTGELFF. The CDR3 bases are TGTGCCAGCAGCCAATGGGACACCGGGGAGCTGTTTTTT.

The chain uses TRBV20-1 and TRBJ1-1, with D tentatively TRBD1 (6 bases). This CDR3 contains 14 residues. CDR1 is DFQATT, CDR2 SNEGSKA, per germline (reference sequence). V lost 1 base and J lost 1, with 10 bases in between. CDR3 DNA: TGCAGTGCTAGAGCGGGGGCCCGGAACACTGAAGCTTTCTTT. This sequence encodes CSARAGARNTEAFF.

The rearrangement uses TRBV30 and TRBJ1-5; a weak D match, TRBD1 (6 bases). CDR1 is GTSNPN, CDR2 SVGIG, per germline (reference sequence). The CDR3 sequence is 12 residues long. The V and J ends lost 7 bases and 4 bases respectively, with 11 bases between them. In DNA form, the CDR3 reads TGTGCCTCCGGGACACCTAATCAGCCCCAGCATTTT. This codes for CASGTPNQPQHF.

This chain links TRBV30 with TRBJ2-5, with 12 bases identical to TRBD1. Per the germline V gene, CDR1 is GTSNPN and CDR2 is SVGIG (reference sequence). The CDR3 has 16 amino acids. J gave up 0 bases and V 6 bases, and 8 bases lay outside the gene matches. Here the CDR3 DNA reads TGTGCCTGCTCACGGGACAGGGGGCTCTACCAAGAGACCCAGTACTTC. It encodes CACSRDRGLYQETQYF.

This chain uses TRBV7-2 with TRBJ2-3, with TRBD1 identical over 7 bases. CDR3 length equals 15 residues. The trim removed 5 bases at V and 0 bases at J, leaving 5 bases unmatched. Germline lookup yields CDR1 SGHTA and CDR2 FQGNSA. The chain's CDR3 is CASSPTGWSTDTQYF. Written as DNA, the CDR3 is TGTGCCAGCAGCCCGACAGGGTGGAGCACAGATACGCAGTATTTT.

The chain links TRBV5-1 to TRBJ1-1; no reliable D call. CDR1 is SGHRS and CDR2 is YFSETQ in the germline V gene. Trimming left V 7 bases short and J 2 bases short, with 15 bases between. The CDR3 is 14 amino acids. The CDR3 here is CASLEEVGNTEAFF. The CDR3 coding sequence is TGCGCCAGCTTGGAAGAGGTTGGAAACACTGAAGCTTTCTTT.

The chain combines TRBV10-3 with TRBJ2-1; D is ambiguous. Germline CDR1 ENHRY, CDR2 SYGVKD. This CDR3 is 12 amino acids long. CDR3 protein: CSTGEHYNEQFF. The CDR3 region has the DNA TGTTCGACCGGAGAACACTACAATGAGCAGTTCTTC.

This clonotype was observed a single time. This sequence joins TRBV2 and TRBJ2-7; TRBD2 agrees at 12 bases. With 7 bases clipped from V and 3 bases from J, the junction kept 4 bases outside the gene matches. There are 14 residues in the CDR3. Germline CDR1 reads SNHLY; CDR2 reads FYNNEI. CDR3 residues: CASTRTSGDYEQYF. CDR3 nucleotide sequence: TGTGCCAGCACTCGGACTAGCGGGGACTACGAGCAGTACTTC.

The V and J genes are TRBV30 and TRBJ1-2; D is ambiguous. Trimming took off 0 bases at V and 5 bases at J, with 10 bases between the two ends. The germline CDR1 and CDR2 sequences are GTSNPN and SVGIG (reference sequence). This CDR3 contains 13 residues. In nucleotides, the CDR3 is TGTGCCTGGAGTGTACGGGGTGAATATGGCTACACCTTC. It specifies CAWSVRGEYGYTF.

This clonotype was observed a handful of times. The junction differs from germline at one of its ends, possibly a read error. The chain recombines TRBV30 with TRBJ2-7; TRBD1 matches 8 bases. The CDR3 extends over 11 amino acids. The germline CDR1 and CDR2 sequences are GTSNPN and SVGIG (reference sequence). The CDR3 is CAWTGLGEQYF. CDR3 nucleotide sequence: TGTGCTTGGACAGGGCTTGGCGAGCAGTACTTC.

The CDR3 region is CSARRENSGNTIYF. CDR3 nucleotides: TGCAGCGCACGAAGGGAAAACTCTGGAAACACCATATATTTT. V usage is TRBV29-1 and J usage is TRBJ1-3, with no clear D. V lost 7 bases and J lost 0, with 13 bases in between. The CDR3 contains 14 residues. Germline V gene lookup returns CDR1 SQVTM and CDR2 ANQGSEA. Together with reference TRBV29-1 and TRBJ1-3, the CDR3 gives the full variable domain: SAVISQKPSRDICQRGTSLTIQCQVDSQVTMMFWYRQQPGQSLTLIATANQGSEATYESGFVIDKFPISRPNLTFSTLTVSNMSPEDSSIYLCSARRENSGNTIYFGEGSWLTVV.

V is TRBV29-1 and J is TRBJ1-2; tentative D call: TRBD1 (6 bases). Per the germline V gene, CDR1 is SQVTM and CDR2 is ANQGSEA. V dropped 2 bases and J dropped 8 bases, with 9 bases sitting between them. The CDR3 runs 11 residues. The CDR3 protein is CSVERGEGYTF. The DNA of the CDR3 is TGCAGCGTTGAAAGGGGGGAGGGCTACACCTTC.

J is TRBJ2-2 and V is TRBV20-1; D is unresolved. This CDR3 is built from 14 residues. The germline V and J ends were trimmed by 4 bases and 2 bases, with 11 bases remaining between them. Germline values: CDR1 DFQATT, CDR2 SNEGSKA (reference sequence). The CDR3 nucleotides are TGCAGTGCTACAGACTCCCTCAACACCGGGGAGCTGTTTTTT. It translates to CSATDSLNTGELFF.

The chain is built from TRBV12-3 or TRBV12-4 and TRBJ1-2, with no clear D. This CDR3 comprises 13 residues. V was pared by 4 bases and J by 4 bases, with 10 bases between. The CDR3 nucleotides are TGTGCCAGCAGTTCAACAGAAGCCTATGGCTACACCTTC. Amino acids: CASSSTEAYGYTF.